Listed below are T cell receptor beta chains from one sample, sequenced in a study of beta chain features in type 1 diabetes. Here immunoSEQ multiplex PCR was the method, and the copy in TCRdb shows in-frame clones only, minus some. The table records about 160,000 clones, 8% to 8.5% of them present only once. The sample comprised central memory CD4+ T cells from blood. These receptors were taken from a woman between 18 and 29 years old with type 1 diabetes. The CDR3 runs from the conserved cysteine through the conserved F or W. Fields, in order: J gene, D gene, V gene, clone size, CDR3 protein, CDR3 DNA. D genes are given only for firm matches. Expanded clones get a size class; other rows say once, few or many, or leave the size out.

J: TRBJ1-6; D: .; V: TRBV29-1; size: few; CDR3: CSVGQGSNSPLHF; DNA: TGCAGCGTTGGCCAGGGAAGTAATTCACCCCTCCACTTT
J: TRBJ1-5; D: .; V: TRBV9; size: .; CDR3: CASARDSNQPQHF; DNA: TGTGCCAGCGCTCGGGATAGCAATCAGCCCCAGCATTTT
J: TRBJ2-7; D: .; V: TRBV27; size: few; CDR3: CASGSRGGEQYF; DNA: TGTGCCAGCGGTTCGAGAGGCGGAGAGCAGTACTTC
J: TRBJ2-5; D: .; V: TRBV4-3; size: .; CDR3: CASSQSSRQETQYF; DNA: TGCGCCAGCAGCCAATCGTCTAGACAAGAGACCCAGTACTTC
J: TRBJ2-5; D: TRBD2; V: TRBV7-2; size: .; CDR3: CASSFASGGIGETQYF; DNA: TGTGCCAGCAGCTTTGCTAGCGGGGGGATTGGGGAGACCCAGTACTTC
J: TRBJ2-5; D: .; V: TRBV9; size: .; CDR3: CASSGGGPQETQYF; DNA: TGTGCCAGCAGCGGGGGGGGCCCTCAAGAGACCCAGTACTTC
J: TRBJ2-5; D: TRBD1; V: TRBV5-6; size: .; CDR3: CASSLRQGAETQYF; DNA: TGTGCCAGCAGCTTACGCCAGGGGGCAGAGACCCAGTACTTC
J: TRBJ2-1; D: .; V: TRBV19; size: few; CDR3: CASKPGLSYNEQFF; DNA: TGTGCCAGTAAACCGGGACTTAGCTACAATGAGCAGTTCTTC
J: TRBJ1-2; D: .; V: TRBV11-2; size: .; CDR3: CASSLGRGYGYTF; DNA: TGTGCCAGCAGCTTGGGCAGGGGATATGGCTACACCTTC
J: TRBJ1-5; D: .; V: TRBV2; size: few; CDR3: CASSETGGYQPQHF; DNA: TGTGCCAGCAGTGAAACGGGGGGCTATCAGCCCCAGCATTTT
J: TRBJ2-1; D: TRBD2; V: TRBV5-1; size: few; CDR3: CASSAGLAGVDEQFF; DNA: TGCGCCAGCAGCGCCGGACTAGCGGGAGTAGATGAGCAGTTCTTC
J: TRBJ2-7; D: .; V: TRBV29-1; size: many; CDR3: CSTQEVGYEQYF; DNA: TGCAGCACCCAGGAGGTAGGCTACGAGCAGTACTTC
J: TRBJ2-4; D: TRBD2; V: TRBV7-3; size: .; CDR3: CASSQTSGRERRVAKNIQYF; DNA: TGTGCCAGCAGCCAGACTAGCGGGAGAGAGAGGAGAGTAGCCAAAAACATTCAGTACTTC
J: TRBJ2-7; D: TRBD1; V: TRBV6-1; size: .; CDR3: CASSRDRGFDF; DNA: TGTGCCAGCAGCCGGGACAGGGGGTTTGACTTC
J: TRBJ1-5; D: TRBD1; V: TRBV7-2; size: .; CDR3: CASSPPTGGSNQPQHF; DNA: TGTGCCAGCAGCCCACCGACAGGGGGGAGTAATCAGCCCCAGCATTTT
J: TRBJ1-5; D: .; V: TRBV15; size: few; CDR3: CATVEGSNQPQHF; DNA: TGTGCCACCGTTGAGGGTAGCAATCAGCCCCAGCATTTT
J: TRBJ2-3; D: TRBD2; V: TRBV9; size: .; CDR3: CASSPRTSGGPDTQYF; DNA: TGTGCCAGCAGCCCACGGACTAGCGGGGGTCCAGATACGCAGTATTTT
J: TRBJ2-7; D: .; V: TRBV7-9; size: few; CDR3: CASSLTGSRDEQYF; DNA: TGTGCCAGCAGCTTAACCGGGAGTAGGGACGAGCAGTACTTC
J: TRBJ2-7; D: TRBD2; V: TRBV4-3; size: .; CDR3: CASSQELAGGLEQYF; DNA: TGCGCCAGCAGCCAAGAACTAGCGGGAGGGCTTGAGCAGTACTTC
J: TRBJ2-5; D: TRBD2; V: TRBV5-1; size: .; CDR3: CASSDGLAGGRGETQYF; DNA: TGCGCCAGCAGCGACGGACTAGCGGGAGGTAGGGGAGAGACCCAGTACTTC
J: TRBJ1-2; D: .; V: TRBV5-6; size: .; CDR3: CASSFTVGRDGYTF; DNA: TGTGCCAGCAGCTTCACAGTAGGGCGGGATGGCTACACCTTC
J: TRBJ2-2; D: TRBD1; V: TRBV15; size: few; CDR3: CATHTGGTGELFF; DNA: TGTGCCACCCATACAGGGGGCACCGGGGAGCTGTTTTTT
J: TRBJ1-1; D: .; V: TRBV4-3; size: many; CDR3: CASSQEGTRAFF; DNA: TGCGCCAGCAGCCAAGAGGGGACACGAGCTTTCTTT
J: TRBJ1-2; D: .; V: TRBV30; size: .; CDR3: CAWSVTGYGYTF; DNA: TGTGCCTGGAGTGTTACAGGATATGGCTACACCTTC
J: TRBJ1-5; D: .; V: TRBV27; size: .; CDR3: CASSFWGGGDNQPQHF; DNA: TGTGCCAGCAGTTTTTGGGGAGGGGGAGACAATCAGCCCCAGCATTTT
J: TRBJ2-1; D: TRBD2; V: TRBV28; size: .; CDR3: CASSRRVSGRFQFF; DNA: TGTGCCAGCAGCCGGAGGGTTAGCGGGAGGTTTCAGTTCTTC
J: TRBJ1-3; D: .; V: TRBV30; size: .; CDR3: CAWRRGAGNTIYF; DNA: TGTGCCTGGAGGCGGGGGGCTGGAAACACCATATATTTT
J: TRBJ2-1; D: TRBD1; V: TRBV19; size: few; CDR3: CASSTWTGGFGYNEQFF; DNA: TGTGCCAGTAGTACATGGACAGGGGGTTTTGGGTACAATGAGCAGTTCTTC
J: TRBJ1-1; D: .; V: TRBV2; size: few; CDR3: CASHSISDSHTEAFF; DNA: TGTGCCAGCCACAGTATTTCCGACAGCCACACTGAAGCTTTCTTT
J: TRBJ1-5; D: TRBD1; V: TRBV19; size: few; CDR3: CASALGDRQPQHF; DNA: TGTGCCAGCGCCCTTGGGGACAGGCAGCCCCAGCATTTT
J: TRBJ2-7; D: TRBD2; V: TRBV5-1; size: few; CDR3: CASRREGYEQYF; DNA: TGCGCCAGCAGACGGGAGGGCTACGAGCAGTACTTC
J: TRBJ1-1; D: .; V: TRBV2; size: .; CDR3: CANRENTEAFF; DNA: TGTGCCAATCGGGAGAACACTGAAGCTTTCTTT
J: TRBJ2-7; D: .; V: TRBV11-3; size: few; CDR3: CASSLFQYYEQYF; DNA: TGTGCCAGCAGCTTATTCCAGTACTACGAGCAGTACTTC
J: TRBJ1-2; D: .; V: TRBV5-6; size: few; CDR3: CASSRLEATNYGYTF; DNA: TGTGCCAGCAGCAGGCTTGAGGCGACTAACTATGGCTACACCTTC
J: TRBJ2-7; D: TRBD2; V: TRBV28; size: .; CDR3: CASSSPTPRGRASYEQYF; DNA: TGTGCCAGCAGTTCCCCGACTCCCCGAGGGAGGGCCTCCTACGAGCAGTACTTC
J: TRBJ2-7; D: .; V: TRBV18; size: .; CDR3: CASSPSDSYEQYF; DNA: TGTGCCAGCTCACCATCGGACAGCTACGAGCAGTACTTC
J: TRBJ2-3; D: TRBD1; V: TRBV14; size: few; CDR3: CASSQLPGQGVHTQYF; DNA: TGTGCCAGCAGCCAACTACCGGGACAGGGGGTGCATACGCAGTATTTT
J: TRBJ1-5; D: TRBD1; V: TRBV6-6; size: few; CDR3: CASSPQGNQPQHF; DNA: TGTGCCAGCAGTCCACAGGGGAATCAGCCCCAGCATTTT
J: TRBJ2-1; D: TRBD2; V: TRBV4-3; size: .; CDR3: CASSQWGLAGAYEQFF; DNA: TGCGCCAGCAGCCAATGGGGACTAGCGGGGGCTTATGAGCAGTTCTTC
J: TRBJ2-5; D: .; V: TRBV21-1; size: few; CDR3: CASSKAESPKETQYF; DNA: TGTGCCAGCAGCAAAGCGGAGAGCCCGAAAGAGACCCAGTACTTC